The clone carrying this TCR beta chain was counted only a few times. What it binds is not known. Each CDR3 protein gets one entry after TCRdb re-called the RT-PCR reads with MiXCR. This sample has a few hundred thousand distinct CDR3 sequences, with approximately 11% found just once. V was cut by 7 bases and J by 1 base, with 4 bases left in between. The length of the CDR3 is 11 residues. Germline CDR1 MNHEY, CDR2 SVGAGI. This entry comes from a study of response to subunit inactivated influenza vaccine. Study observations and caveats: With each seasonal influenza vaccination, the authors suggested, few new T cells are recruited.

This chain connects TRBV6-5 to TRBJ1-1; no definite D call. This sequence was found in a man aged 45-65 years who received an inactivated influenza vaccine. This sample comprised PBMCs from blood, obtained about 40 days after vaccination. CDR3 nucleotides: TGTGCCAGCACCTCGAACACTGAAGCTTTCTTT. This codes for CASTSNTEAFF.